This T cell receptor beta chain was sequenced during a study of T cell repertoires in cytomegalovirus infection. Turning to the study itself: Recently identified HLA-C-restricted CMV epitopes were among the peptides used. The public TCR beta signatures pointed to both CMV infection and matching HLA type.

One entry per CDR3 protein, called by TCRdb with MiXCR from the reads. The repertoire holds fewer than 850,000 distinct CDR3 sequences, about 27% seen once, with around 12% in the top ten. V was pared by 5 bases and J by 4 bases, with 11 bases of the junction left unmatched. The CDR3 contains 15 residues. CDR1 SGHVS and CDR2 FQNEAQ come from the germline V gene. For this clonotype: Its antigen is still unknown.

This clonotype was sampled from a human donor in good health (CMV status not recorded). Some clones in this sample may be carry-over from other donors' samples. Specimen: cultured CD8+ T cells from PBMCs, collected from culture after CMV antigen stimulation. The chain carries TRBV7-8 and TRBJ2-7; TRBD2 aligns across 7 bases. DNA for the CDR3: TGTGCCAGCAGCCCCCCCCTACTAGCGCCTTACGAGCAGTACTTC. Translation gives CASSPPLLAPYEQYF.